A single sample gave rise to the 18 T cell receptor beta chains below, sequenced in a study of T cell responses to AZD1222 COVID-19 vaccine. TCRdb's copy holds only in-frame clones and misses some; the assay was immunoSEQ multiplex PCR. The sample records more than 110,000 clones, over 85% being singletons. This sample comprised peripheral blood, obtained on day 0 of AZD1222 vaccination. These receptors were taken from an adult in good health.

This chain uses TRBV5-1 with TRBJ1-1; no definite D call. The CDR3 has 15 residues. CDR1 and CDR2 (germline): SGHRS, YFSETQ. V gave up 4 bases and J gave up 1 base, with 14 bases separating them. The CDR3 here is CASSRFGWENTEAFF. The CDR3 bases are TGCGCCAGCAGCAGGTTCGGCTGGGAGAACACTGAAGCTTTCTTT.

The chain links TRBV19 to TRBJ1-6, with D maybe TRBD1 (5 bases). Trimming removed 4 bases at V and 9 bases at J, with 16 bases between. This CDR3 is 15 amino acids long. Germline V gene sequence: CDR1 LNHDA, CDR2 SQIVND (reference sequence). This chain's CDR3 is CASSNGATAGSPLHF. CDR3 bases: TGTGCCAGTAGTAACGGGGCGACCGCCGGTTCACCCCTCCACTTT.

This clone was seen just once. The chain employs TRBV4-1 and TRBJ1-1; D gene uncertain. CDR1 and CDR2 (germline): MGHRA, YSYEKL. The CDR3 loop spans 13 amino acids. Trimming pared 2 bases from V and 6 bases from J, leaving 10 bases between. The CDR3 is CASSQPPAPEAFF. The CDR3 DNA reads as TGCGCCAGCAGCCAACCCCCCGCCCCTGAAGCTTTCTTT.

This sequence joins TRBV19 and TRBJ1-1; perhaps TRBD1 as D (5 bases). The V gene's germline CDR1 is LNHDA and CDR2 SQIVND (reference sequence). Deletions cut 7 bases from V and 1 base from J, with 16 bases between. This CDR3 comprises 15 residues. This CDR3 reads CASTPVLTENTEAFF. DNA for the CDR3: TGTGCCAGTACCCCAGTTTTGACAGAGAACACTGAAGCTTTCTTT.

The genes are TRBV18 and TRBJ1-1, with 9 bases that match TRBD1. The germline V gene has CDR1 KGHSH and CDR2 LQKENI. With 2 bases clipped from V and 3 bases from J, the junction kept 10 bases outside the gene matches. The CDR3 contains 17 residues. The CDR3 nucleotides are TGTGCCAGCTCACCAGGAAGGGACAGGGAATGGGACACTGAAGCTTTCTTT. Translation gives CASSPGRDREWDTEAFF.

This clone was counted once. This rearrangement joins TRBV6-5 to TRBJ1-1, with 10 nucleotides matching TRBD1. Germline V CDR1 and CDR2: MNHEY, SVGAGI. J gave up 7 bases and V 6 bases, and 8 bases lay outside the gene matches. CDR3 length: 14 residues. The CDR3 reads CASSPGTGVSEAFF. DNA for the CDR3: TGTGCCAGCAGCCCCGGGACAGGGGTGAGTGAAGCTTTCTTT.

The CDR3 DNA is TGTGCCAGCAGCCTAGCGGGAGAGAGCTCCTACGAGCAGTACTTC. Protein: CASSLAGESSYEQYF. The rearrangement joins TRBV5-4 to TRBJ2-7, with 10 bases identical to TRBD2. V was clipped by 4 bases and J by 0 bases; unmatched bases: 4. The CDR3 runs to 15 residues. The germline V gene has CDR1 SGHNT and CDR2 YYREEE (reference sequence).

The chain couples TRBV6-5 to TRBJ2-2; D tentatively fits TRBD1 or TRBD2 (7 bases each). Germline V lookup: CDR1 MNHEY, CDR2 SVGAGI. The CDR3 extends over 14 amino acids. V was cut by 8 bases and J by 4 bases, with 14 bases left in between. The CDR3 loop is CASRRGGGTGELFF. DNA of the CDR3: TGTGCCAGCCGCAGGGGGGGTGGCACCGGGGAGCTGTTTTTT.

The rearrangement joins TRBV19 to TRBJ2-7; 11 bases fit TRBD1. With 5 bases clipped from V and 2 bases from J, the junction kept 5 bases outside the gene matches. Germline CDR1 is LNHDA and CDR2 is SQIVND (reference sequence). The CDR3 covers 15 residues. CDR3 DNA sequence: TGTGCCAGTAGTCTTCGGACAGGGGGCACCTACGAGCAGTACTTC. As protein: CASSLRTGGTYEQYF.

This clone was counted a single time. The V gene is TRBV9, the J gene TRBJ1-2; possible D gene TRBD1, 5 bases. V shed 2 bases and J shed 6 bases, with 17 bases lying between them. CDR1 is SGDLS and CDR2 is YYNGEE in the germline V gene. The CDR3 has 15 amino acids. The CDR3 DNA is TGTGCCAGCAGCGTTTTTCGTGACGGGGGAGATGGCTACACCTTC. As protein: CASSVFRDGGDGYTF.

The chain joins TRBV3-1 (or the pseudogene TRBV3-2) to TRBJ2-1, with TRBD1 matching 8 bases. Germline V gene data show CDR1 as LGHDT and CDR2 as YNNKEL (reference sequence). J was trimmed by 4 bases and V by 4 bases; bases with no gene match: 3. The CDR3 contains 14 residues. CDR3 coding DNA: TGTGCCAGCAGCCTCAGACAGGGGTACAATGAGCAGTTCTTC. This gives the protein CASSLRQGYNEQFF.

The chain carries TRBV4-1 and TRBJ2-1, with TRBD2 matching over 7 bases. J was trimmed by 7 bases and V by 1 base; bases with no gene match: 7. CDR1 and CDR2 from the germline V gene are MGHRA and YSYEKL. This CDR3 contains 15 residues. The DNA for the CDR3 is TGCGCCAGCAGCCAAGCTTATCGCGGGAGTAATGAGCAGTTCTTC. This sequence encodes CASSQAYRGSNEQFF.

The chain joins TRBV6-5 to TRBJ1-1; D call uncertain. The CDR3 covers 13 residues. Germline lookup yields CDR1 MNHEY and CDR2 SVGAGI. The germline V and J ends were trimmed by 8 bases and 1 base, with 11 bases remaining between them. The CDR3 DNA is TGTGCCAGCTCAAGGACGTCGAACACTGAAGCTTTCTTT. The encoded protein is CASSRTSNTEAFF.

The chain joins TRBV10-2 to TRBJ1-1, with 9 bases matching TRBD1. Trimming took 6 bases from V and 1 from J; bases not matched to a gene: 0. Germline-derived CDR1 and CDR2 are WSHSY and SAAADI. This CDR3 contains 13 residues. Here the CDR3 reads CASRDRGNTEAFF. Here the CDR3 DNA reads TGCGCCAGCAGGGACAGGGGGAACACTGAAGCTTTCTTT.

This clone was found once. This rearrangement joins TRBV7-2 to TRBJ1-2; 9 bases are shared with TRBD1. Germline-derived CDR1 and CDR2 are SGHTA and FQGNSA. With 4 bases clipped from V and 2 bases from J, the junction kept 5 bases outside the gene matches. CDR3 length: 15 residues. CDR3 in DNA: TGTGCCAGCAGCTCCCGGACAGGGGCCAACTATGGCTACACCTTC. Translated: CASSSRTGANYGYTF. The full variable domain, with the rest looked up from reference TRBV7-2 and TRBJ1-2, is GAGVSQSPSNKVTEKGKDVELRCDPISGHTALYWYRQSLGQGLEFLIYFQGNSAPDKSGLPSDRFSAERTGGSVSTLTIQRTQQEDSAVYLCASSSRTGANYGYTFGSGTRLTVV.

The V gene is TRBV25-1, the J gene TRBJ1-4, with no clear D. The CDR3 runs 13 residues. V gave up 1 base and J gave up 8 bases, with 8 bases separating them. Germline CDR1 and CDR2: MGHDK and SYGVNS. CDR3: CASSEFGGEKLFF. DNA for the CDR3: TGTGCCAGCAGTGAATTCGGAGGGGAAAAACTGTTTTTT.

The rearrangement joins TRBV18 to TRBJ2-5, with 14 bases fitting TRBD2. This CDR3 contains 16 residues. V dropped 2 bases and J dropped 4; count of bases not matched to a gene: 3. Germline CDR1 reads KGHSH; CDR2 reads LQKENI. This chain's CDR3 is CASSPVGLAGGETQYF. In nucleotides, the CDR3 is TGTGCCAGCTCACCAGTTGGACTAGCGGGAGGAGAGACCCAGTACTTC.

The V and J genes are TRBV5-4 and TRBJ2-1; 11 bases line up with TRBD2. The CDR3 is 17 amino acids. Trimming took 3 bases from V and 0 from J; bases not matched to a gene: 5. CDR1 is SGHNT, CDR2 YYREEE, per germline (reference sequence). CDR3 coding DNA: TGTGCCAGCAGCTACCGGACTAGCGGGTCCTCCTACAATGAGCAGTTCTTC. It codes for CASSYRTSGSSYNEQFF.